These 25 T cell receptor beta chains were sequenced from one sample in a study of T cell responses to AZD1222 COVID-19 vaccine. Generated by immunoSEQ multiplex PCR, the TCRdb table keeps only in-frame clones and is missing some. This sample yields about 140,000 clones, of which about 89% are seen a single time; approximately 8% belongs to the top ten. The sample here was peripheral blood, taken 28 days after the second dose of the MenACWY control vaccine. Source of these receptors: an adult who received the MenACWY meningococcal vaccine as a control.

This chain connects TRBV5-1 to TRBJ1-4; TRBD1 agrees at 8 bases. The V segment lost 2 bases and the J segment 7 bases; nucleotides outside the gene matches: 4. The germline V gene has CDR1 SGHRS and CDR2 YFSETQ. The length of the CDR3 is 14 residues. CDR3 nucleotide sequence: TGCGCCAGCAGCTTACAGGGGGTTGCTGAAAAACTGTTTTTT. Its protein product is CASSLQGVAEKLFF. The full variable domain, in which reference TRBV5-1 and TRBJ1-4 provide the parts outside the CDR3, is KAGVTQTPRYLIKTRGQQVTLSCSPISGHRSVSWYQQTPGQGLQFLFEYFSETQRNKGNFPGRFSGRQFSNSRSEMNVSTLELGDSALYLCASSLQGVAEKLFFGSGTQLSVL.

The rearrangement uses TRBV6-6 and TRBJ1-4, with TRBD1 as a possible D gene (6 bases). Germline CDR1 is MNHNY and CDR2 is SVGAGI (reference sequence). The germline V and J ends were trimmed by 0 bases and 8 bases, with 13 bases remaining between them. This CDR3 has 15 amino acids. CDR3 residues: CASSYSTGRGEKLFF. The CDR3 nucleotides are TGTGCCAGCAGTTACTCGACAGGTAGAGGAGAAAAACTGTTTTTT.

The chain recombines TRBV6-1 with TRBJ1-1, with TRBD1 as a possible D gene (6 bases). V lost 1 base and J 6 bases, leaving 15 bases between the germline ends. Per the germline V gene, CDR1 is MNHNS and CDR2 is SASEGT. The length of the CDR3 is 15 residues. The CDR3 here is CASSEVRGKGAEAFF. The CDR3, as DNA: TGTGCCAGCAGTGAAGTGAGAGGGAAGGGGGCTGAAGCTTTCTTT.

This chain connects TRBV7-2 to TRBJ1-2; TRBD1 might be the D (6 bases). Germline V lookup: CDR1 SGHTA, CDR2 FQGNSA. The V end was cut by 2 bases, the J end by 2 bases, with 12 bases between. CDR3 length: 15 amino acids. This CDR3 is CASSLFVGGNYGYTF. Written as DNA, the CDR3 is TGTGCCAGCAGCTTATTTGTAGGGGGGAACTATGGCTACACCTTC.

The V call is TRBV27, the J call TRBJ2-7, with D perhaps being TRBD1 or TRBD2 (5 bases each). The V end was cut by 3 bases, the J end by 7 bases, with 16 bases between. The CDR3 sequence is 14 residues long. The germline gives CDR1 MNHEY, CDR2 SMNVEV (reference sequence). Written as DNA, the CDR3 is TGTGCCAGCAGTTTTAGAGGGGTCCCCTGGGAGCAGTACTTC. It is translated as CASSFRGVPWEQYF.

The chain is built from TRBV7-9 and TRBJ2-1, with D maybe TRBD1 (6 bases). CDR3 length: 19 residues. CDR1 is SEHNR, CDR2 FQNEAQ, per germline (reference sequence). Trimming took 5 bases from V and 4 from J, leaving 27 bases between them. CDR3 region: CASSLRQAPQAPQYNEQFF. As DNA, the CDR3 is TGTGCCAGCAGCCTAAGACAGGCGCCCCAAGCGCCGCAATACAATGAGCAGTTCTTC.

The chain joins TRBV19 to TRBJ2-7, with D possibly called TRBD1 or TRBD2 (5 bases each). Germline CDR1 and CDR2: LNHDA and SQIVND (reference sequence). V lost 10 bases, J lost 6 bases, and 19 bases lay in between. The CDR3 runs 13 residues. This CDR3 reads CATSLREWAEQYF. CDR3 nucleotide sequence: TGTGCCACTTCCCTCAGGGAGTGGGCCGAGCAGTACTTC.

The V call is TRBV5-1, the J call TRBJ1-3; D possibly corresponds to TRBD1 (6 bases). Trimming stripped 1 base from V and 0 bases from J, with 17 bases between. The length of the CDR3 is 18 residues. Germline V gives CDR1 SGHRS, CDR2 YFSETQ. The CDR3 sequence is CASSLFYSGENSGNTIYF. The CDR3 nucleotides are TGCGCCAGCAGCTTGTTTTACTCAGGGGAAAACTCTGGAAACACCATATATTTT.

J is TRBJ1-5 and V is TRBV6-5, with D possibly matching TRBD1 (5 bases). The CDR3 is 15 residues long. Trimming stripped 6 bases from V and 4 bases from J, with 16 bases between. Germline V lookup: CDR1 MNHEY, CDR2 SVGAGI. The CDR3 protein is CASRAPGTDNQPQHF. CDR3 nucleotides: TGTGCCAGCAGGGCACCTGGGACCGATAATCAGCCCCAGCATTTT.

The rearrangement joins TRBV9 to TRBJ2-1, with 8 nucleotides matching TRBD2. Germline-derived CDR1 and CDR2 are SGDLS and YYNGEE. CDR3 size: 16 residues. J gave up 9 bases and V 0 bases, and 11 bases lay outside the gene matches. The CDR3 protein is CASSVDVSGKFTEQFF. CDR3 coding DNA: TGTGCCAGCAGCGTAGACGTTAGCGGGAAATTTACTGAGCAGTTCTTC.

This chain joins TRBV6-5 and TRBJ1-4; TRBD1 is a possible D gene (6 bases). Germline V gene data show CDR1 as MNHEY and CDR2 as SVGAGI. The CDR3 totals 15 residues. Trimming removed 0 bases at V and 4 bases at J, with 9 bases between. The chain's CDR3 is CASSYSGTSNEKLFF. The CDR3 DNA is TGTGCCAGCAGTTACTCCGGGACAAGTAATGAAAAACTGTTTTTT.

The CDR3 loop reads CASSPPGTTGNTIYF. The CDR3 nucleotides are TGTGCCAGCTCACCCCCGGGTACTACTGGAAACACCATATATTTT. The V and J genes are TRBV18 and TRBJ1-3; D gene ambiguous. Germline CDR1 reads KGHSH; CDR2 reads LQKENI. V dropped 3 bases and J dropped 2 bases, with 11 bases sitting between them. This CDR3 is built from 15 residues. Full variable domain (outside the CDR3, taken from reference TRBV18 and TRBJ1-3): NAGVMQNPRHLVRRRGQEARLRCSPMKGHSHVYWYRQLPEEGLKFMVYLQKENIIDESGMPKERFSAEFPKEGPSILRIQQVVRGDSAAYFCASSPPGTTGNTIYFGEGSWLTVV.

V gene TRBV19 combines with J gene TRBJ2-2, with D tentatively TRBD1 (5 bases). The V and J ends lost 3 bases and 7 bases respectively, with 18 bases between them. This CDR3 contains 16 residues. The germline gives CDR1 LNHDA, CDR2 SQIVND (reference sequence). The CDR3 DNA reads TGTGCCAGTAGTATCACGTCGCCAGGGCGTTTCGGGGAGCTGTTTTTT. Translated: CASSITSPGRFGELFF.

This clone came up once. J is TRBJ2-1 and V is TRBV29-1; 11 bases line up with TRBD2. Looked up from germline, CDR1 is SQVTM and CDR2 is ANQGSEA. CDR3 length: 17 residues. V dropped 3 bases and J dropped 0; count of bases not matched to a gene: 7. CDR3 nucleotides: TGCAGCGTTGAGTCGACTAGCGGGACCATCTCCTACAATGAGCAGTTCTTC. Its protein product is CSVESTSGTISYNEQFF.

The V and J genes are TRBV7-2 and TRBJ2-1; the D gene could be TRBD1 or TRBD2 (5 bases each). The CDR3 loop spans 15 amino acids. V shed 5 bases and J shed 2 bases, with 13 bases lying between them. The V gene's germline CDR1 is SGHTA and CDR2 FQGNSA. The CDR3 nucleotides are TGTGCCAGCAGCCGGGAAGGACACCCCTACAATGAGCAGTTCTTC. This gives the protein CASSREGHPYNEQFF.

The chain employs TRBV24-1 and TRBJ2-5, with D uncertain. The CDR3 has 18 amino acids. The V gene lost 1 base and the J gene lost 2 bases, with 19 bases spanning the gap. Germline V CDR1 and CDR2: KGHDR, SFDVKD. In DNA, the CDR3 is TGTGCCACCAGTGATTTATTTTTGGCCCACAAAATTCAAGAGACCCAGTACTTC. This encodes CATSDLFLAHKIQETQYF.

This clone was counted once. V gene TRBV10-3 combines with J gene TRBJ1-6; possibly TRBD1 for D (6 bases). Looked up from germline, CDR1 is ENHRY and CDR2 is SYGVKD. The V end lost 10 bases, the J end lost 6 bases, and 13 bases lay between the germline ends. CDR3 length equals 13 residues. This chain's CDR3 is CATTGQPNSPLHF. The DNA of the CDR3 is TGTGCCACCACTGGACAGCCTAATTCACCCCTCCACTTT.

Worth noting for this clone: Other DNA variants within this sample encode the same CDR3. The rearrangement joins TRBV28 to TRBJ1-1; D perhaps matches TRBD1 (6 bases). The V end was cut by 1 base, the J end by 4 bases, with 10 bases between. The CDR3 is 14 amino acids. The germline V gene encodes CDR1 MDHEN and CDR2 SYDVKM. Here the CDR3 DNA reads TGTGCCAGCAGTTTATTGGGGGGCGGCACTGAAGCTTTCTTT. Its translation: CASSLLGGGTEAFF.

The chain carries TRBV18 and TRBJ1-3, with D perhaps matching TRBD1 (6 bases). V lost 10 bases, J lost 4 bases, and 17 bases lay in between. The CDR3 runs to 14 residues. Germline V lookup: CDR1 KGHSH, CDR2 LQKENI. In DNA, the CDR3 is TGTGCCACTTTTGCACAGGGCAAGGGAAACACCATATATTTT. It translates to CATFAQGKGNTIYF.

This chain connects TRBV29-1 to TRBJ2-5; 9 bases are a match to TRBD2. The V gene end was trimmed by 4 bases and the J gene end by 1 base; junction bases not matched to a gene: 4. This CDR3 spans 14 amino acids. Per germline, CDR1 SQVTM and CDR2 ANQGSEA. CDR3 sequence (DNA): TGCAGCGTTGGGTCTAGCGGGGTCCAAGAGACCCAGTACTTC. Residues: CSVGSSGVQETQYF.

The chain employs TRBV6-5 and TRBJ2-7, with D hard to call. Trimming took 6 bases from V and 12 from J, leaving 12 bases between them. Looked up from germline, CDR1 is MNHEY and CDR2 is SVGAGI. This CDR3 is 10 amino acids long. DNA of the CDR3: TGTGCCAGCAGCACACTCTTCTCGTACTTC. Its protein is CASSTLFSYF.

In its sample, this clone was seen a few times. The chain links TRBV11-2 to TRBJ2-3, with D unresolved. The CDR3 is made up of 15 amino acids. The V end lost 5 bases, the J end lost 2 bases, and 14 bases lay between the germline ends. Germline CDR1 reads SGHAT; CDR2 reads FQNNGV. The CDR3 DNA follows: TGTGCCAGCAGCCCCTCCGGACCTCCCACAGATACGCAGTATTTT. Protein: CASSPSGPPTDTQYF.

This chain joins TRBV7-2 and TRBJ2-3; D call uncertain. Germline CDR1 reads SGHTA; CDR2 reads FQGNSA. CDR3 length equals 12 residues. Between the trimmed V and J ends, which lost 3 bases and 11 bases, there was a span of 12 bases. This CDR3 is CASSFRPAGQYF. The CDR3 nucleotides are TGTGCCAGCAGCTTCCGTCCAGCAGGGCAGTATTTT.

The J gene is TRBJ1-5, the V gene TRBV7-9, with TRBD1 matching over 8 bases. Trimming removed 5 bases from V and 2 bases from J; junction bases left unmatched: 5. Germline-derived CDR1 and CDR2 are SEHNR and FQNEAQ (reference sequence). This CDR3 spans 15 amino acids. The CDR3 DNA sequence: TGTGCCAGCAGCCCCCCGGGACAGGGCAATCAGCCCCAGCATTTT. Amino acid sequence: CASSPPGQGNQPQHF.

The J gene is TRBJ1-2, the V gene TRBV19, with 9 nucleotides matching TRBD1. With 7 bases clipped from V and 1 base from J, the junction kept 7 bases outside the gene matches. CDR3 length: 15 amino acids. Germline loops: CDR1 LNHDA, CDR2 SQIVND (reference sequence). CDR3 residues: CASIAGQGFNYGYTF. Written as DNA, the CDR3 is TGTGCCAGTATTGCCGGACAGGGGTTTAACTATGGCTACACCTTC.